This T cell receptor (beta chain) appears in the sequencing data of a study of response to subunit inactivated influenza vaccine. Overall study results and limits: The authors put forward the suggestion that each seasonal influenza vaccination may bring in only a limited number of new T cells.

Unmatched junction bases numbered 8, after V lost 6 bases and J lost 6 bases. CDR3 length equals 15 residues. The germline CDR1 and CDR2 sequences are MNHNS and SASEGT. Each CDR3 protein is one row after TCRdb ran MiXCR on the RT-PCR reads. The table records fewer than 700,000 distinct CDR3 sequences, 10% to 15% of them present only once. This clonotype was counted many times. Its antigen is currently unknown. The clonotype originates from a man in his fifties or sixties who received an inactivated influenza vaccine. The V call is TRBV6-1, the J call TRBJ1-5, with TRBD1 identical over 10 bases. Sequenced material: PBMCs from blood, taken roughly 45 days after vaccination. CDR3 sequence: CASSRDRGQGQPQHF. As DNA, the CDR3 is TGTGCCAGCAGCCGAGACAGGGGGCAGGGTCAGCCCCAGCATTTT.